These 10 T cell receptor beta chains were sequenced from one sample in a study of regulatory T cells in long-lasting Graves disease. Construction of TCR beta libraries relied on iRepertoire HTBI primers and on Arm-PCR targeting CDR3 regions. MiXCR was run by TCRdb on the multiplex PCR reads, yielding one entry per CDR3 protein. The table lists about 530,000 distinct CDR3 sequences, roughly 15% of them singletons, with about 25% in the top ten. Described time point: newly diagnosed GD, antithyroid drugs for less than 3 months. There was RNA extracted from PBMCs, and the TCR library was made from it. These data are also associated with another study on T cells in Graves' hyperthyroidism and ophthalmopathy.

The source was peripheral blood mononuclear cells (PBMCs), collected at new diagnosis, from a patient treated with antithyroid drugs. These receptors came from a woman aged 35-60 years with Graves disease.

V gene TRBV5-4 combines with J gene TRBJ2-3; unclear D gene. Germline V lookup: CDR1 SGHNT, CDR2 YYREEE (reference sequence). This CDR3 has 16 residues. Trimming left V 0 bases short and J 0 bases short, with 11 bases between. The DNA for the CDR3 is TGTGCCAGCAGCTTGGATGCCGAACCTAGCACAGATACGCAGTATTTT. Amino acid sequence: CASSLDAEPSTDTQYF.

This clonotype was observed at least ten times. The chain recombines TRBV20-1 with TRBJ2-1; D remains unclear. Trimming removed 6 bases at V and 4 bases at J, with 13 bases between. Per germline, CDR1 DFQATT and CDR2 SNEGSKA (reference sequence). CDR3 length equals 13 residues. In DNA, the CDR3 is TGCAGTGCCCAGACTGCTAAATACAATGAGCAGTTCTTC. Protein product: CSAQTAKYNEQFF.

This clonotype occurred many times. The rearrangement joins TRBV5-1 to TRBJ1-6; 9 bases align to TRBD1. Germline V gene lookup returns CDR1 SGHRS and CDR2 YFSETQ. The junction had 2 bases not matched to a gene; V was cut back by 1 base and J by 6 bases. This CDR3 is 15 amino acids long. The CDR3 DNA follows: TGCGCCAGCAGCTTGCCGGGACAGGGTAATTCACCCCTCCACTTT. Translating it yields CASSLPGQGNSPLHF.

This clonotype has a handful of counts. The rearrangement joins TRBV7-9 to TRBJ2-5, with a tentative D call TRBD1 (6 bases). Per the germline V gene, CDR1 is SEHNR and CDR2 is FQNEAQ (reference sequence). This CDR3 contains 13 residues. Trimming took 2 bases from V and 12 from J, leaving 16 bases between them. CDR3 DNA: TGTGCCAGCAGCTTACCGGAGAACAGGGTCGAGTACTTC. This translates into CASSLPENRVEYF. Drawing the rest from reference TRBV7-9 and TRBJ2-5, the complete variable domain is DTGVSQNPRHKITKRGQNVTFRCDPISEHNRLYWYRQTLGQGPEFLTYFQNEAQLEKSRLLSDRFSAERPKGSFSTLEIQRTEQGDSAMYLCASSLPENRVEYFGPGTRLLVL.

CDR3 in DNA: TGTGCCAGCAGTTTGAGAGGGGGCGCAGGGCAGCCCCAGCATTTT. Protein sequence: CASSLRGGAGQPQHF. This chain joins TRBV28 and TRBJ1-5, with 7 bases lining up with TRBD1. J gave up 7 bases and V 3 bases, and 9 bases lay outside the gene matches. The CDR3 is made up of 15 amino acids. Germline CDR1 MDHEN, CDR2 SYDVKM.

J is TRBJ2-1 and V is TRBV29-1, with TRBD1 as a possible D gene (5 bases). The CDR3 is 12 amino acids. V was pared by 1 base and J by 9 bases, with 10 bases between. Germline CDR1 reads SQVTM; CDR2 reads ANQGSEA. The CDR3 nucleotides are TGCAGCGTTGAAGTCCTTAGGGGTGAGCAGTTCTTC. This encodes CSVEVLRGEQFF.

This clonotype was counted only a few times. The V call is TRBV6-1, the J call TRBJ2-7; D not certain. Trimming took off 3 bases at V and 0 bases at J, with 9 bases between the two ends. Germline lookup yields CDR1 MNHNS and CDR2 SASEGT. The CDR3 is 14 residues long. The CDR3 DNA reads TGTGCCAGCAGTGATGTAACTGCCTCCTACGAGCAGTACTTC. This translates into CASSDVTASYEQYF.

This clonotype appeared many times. The genes are TRBV5-1 and TRBJ2-1; either TRBD1 or TRBD2 may supply D (7 bases each). Trimming removed 4 bases from V and 10 bases from J, with 21 bases in between. The germline CDR1 and CDR2 sequences are SGHRS and YFSETQ. The CDR3 loop spans 15 amino acids. CDR3 nucleotides: TGCGCCAGCAGCGTCCAGGGGGGGGGGCTATTGGAGCAGTTCTTC. Translated: CASSVQGGGLLEQFF.

This clonotype was seen ten or more times. This sequence joins TRBV6-1 and TRBJ2-3; possible D gene TRBD1, 6 bases. V dropped 2 bases and J dropped 0 bases, with 6 bases sitting between them. The CDR3 contains 14 residues. Germline CDR1 and CDR2: MNHNS and SASEGT. The CDR3 DNA reads TGTGCCAGCAGTGAAAGGGGGAGCACAGATACGCAGTATTTT. It specifies CASSERGSTDTQYF.

This clonotype has a count of ten or more. The CDR3 spells CASSGLAGVVEQYF. In nucleotides, the CDR3 is TGTGCCAGCAGTGGACTAGCGGGTGTCGTAGAGCAGTACTTC. The chain carries TRBV3-1 and TRBJ2-7; 11 bases line up with TRBD2. The CDR3 sequence is 14 residues long. Looked up from germline, CDR1 is LGHDT and CDR2 is YNNKEL (reference sequence). Unmatched junction bases numbered 8, after V lost 6 bases and J lost 7 bases.